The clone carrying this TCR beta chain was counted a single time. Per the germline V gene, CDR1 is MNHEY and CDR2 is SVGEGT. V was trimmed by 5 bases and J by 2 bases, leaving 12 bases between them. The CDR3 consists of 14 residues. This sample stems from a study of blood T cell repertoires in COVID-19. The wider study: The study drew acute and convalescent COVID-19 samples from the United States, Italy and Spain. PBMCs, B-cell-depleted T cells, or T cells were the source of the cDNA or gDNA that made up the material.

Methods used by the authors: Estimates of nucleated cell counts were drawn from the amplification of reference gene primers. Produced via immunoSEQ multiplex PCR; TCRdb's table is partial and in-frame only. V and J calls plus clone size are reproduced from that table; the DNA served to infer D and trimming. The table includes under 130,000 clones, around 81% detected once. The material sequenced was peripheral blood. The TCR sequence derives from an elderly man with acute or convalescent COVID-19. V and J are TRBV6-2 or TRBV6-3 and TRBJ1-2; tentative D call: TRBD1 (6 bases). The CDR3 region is CASSTGNANYGYTF. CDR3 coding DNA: TGTGCCAGCAGTACAGGGAATGCAAACTATGGCTACACCTTC.